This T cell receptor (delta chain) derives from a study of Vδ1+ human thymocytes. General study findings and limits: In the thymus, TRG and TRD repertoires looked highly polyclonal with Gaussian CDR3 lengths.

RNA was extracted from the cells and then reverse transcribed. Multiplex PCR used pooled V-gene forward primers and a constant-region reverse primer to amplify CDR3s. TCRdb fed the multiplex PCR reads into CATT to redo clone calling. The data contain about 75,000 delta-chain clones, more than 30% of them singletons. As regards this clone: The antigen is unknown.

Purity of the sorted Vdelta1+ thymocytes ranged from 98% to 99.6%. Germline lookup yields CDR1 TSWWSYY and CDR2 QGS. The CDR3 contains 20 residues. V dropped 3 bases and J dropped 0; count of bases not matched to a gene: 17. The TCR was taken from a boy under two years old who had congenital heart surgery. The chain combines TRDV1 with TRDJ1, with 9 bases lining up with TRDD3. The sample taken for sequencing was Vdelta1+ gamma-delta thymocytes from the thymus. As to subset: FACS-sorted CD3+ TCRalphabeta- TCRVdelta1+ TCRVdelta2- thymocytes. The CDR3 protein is CALGDWEKGYWGRDTDKLIF. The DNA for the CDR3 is TGTGCTCTTGGGGACTGGGAGAAAGGGTACTGGGGGAGAGACACCGATAAACTCATCTTT.